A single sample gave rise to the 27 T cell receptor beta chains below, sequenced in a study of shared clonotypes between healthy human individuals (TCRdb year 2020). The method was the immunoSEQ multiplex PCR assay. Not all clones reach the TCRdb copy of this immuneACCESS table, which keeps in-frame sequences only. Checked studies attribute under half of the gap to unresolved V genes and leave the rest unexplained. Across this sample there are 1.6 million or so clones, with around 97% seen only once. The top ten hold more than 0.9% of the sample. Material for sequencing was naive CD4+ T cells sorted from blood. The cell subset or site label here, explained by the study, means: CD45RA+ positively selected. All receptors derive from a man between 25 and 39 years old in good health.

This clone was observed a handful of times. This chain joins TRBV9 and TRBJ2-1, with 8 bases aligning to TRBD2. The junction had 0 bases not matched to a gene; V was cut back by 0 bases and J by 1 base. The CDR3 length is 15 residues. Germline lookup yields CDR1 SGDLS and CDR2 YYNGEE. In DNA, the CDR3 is TGTGCCAGCAGCGTAGGCGGGAGGTCCTACAATGAGCAGTTCTTC. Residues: CASSVGGRSYNEQFF.

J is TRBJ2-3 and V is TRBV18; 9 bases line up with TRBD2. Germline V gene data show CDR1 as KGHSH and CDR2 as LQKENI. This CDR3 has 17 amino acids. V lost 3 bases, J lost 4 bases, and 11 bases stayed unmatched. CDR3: CASSPPRSGSGADTQYF. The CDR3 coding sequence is TGTGCCAGCTCACCGCCTCGTAGCGGGAGCGGTGCAGATACGCAGTATTTT.

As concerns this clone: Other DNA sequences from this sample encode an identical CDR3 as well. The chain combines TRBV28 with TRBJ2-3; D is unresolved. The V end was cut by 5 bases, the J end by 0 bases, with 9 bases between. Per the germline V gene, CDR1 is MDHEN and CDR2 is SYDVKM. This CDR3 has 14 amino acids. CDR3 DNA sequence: TGTGCCAGCAGTCCTTCCGGTAGCACAGATACGCAGTATTTT. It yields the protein CASSPSGSTDTQYF.

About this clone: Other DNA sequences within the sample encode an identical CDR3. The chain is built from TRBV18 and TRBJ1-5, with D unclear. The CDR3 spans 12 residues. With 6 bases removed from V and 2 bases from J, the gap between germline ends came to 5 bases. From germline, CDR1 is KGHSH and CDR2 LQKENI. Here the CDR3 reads CASSLGNQPQHF. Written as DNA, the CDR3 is TGTGCCAGCTCGTTGGGCAATCAGCCCCAGCATTTT.

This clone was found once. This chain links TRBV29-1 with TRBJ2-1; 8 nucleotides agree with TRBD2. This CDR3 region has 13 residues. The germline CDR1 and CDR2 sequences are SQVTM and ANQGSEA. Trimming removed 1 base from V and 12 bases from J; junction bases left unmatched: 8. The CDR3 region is CSVEGLAYPTQFF. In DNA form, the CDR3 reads TGCAGCGTTGAAGGACTAGCGTACCCGACGCAGTTCTTC.

DNA of the CDR3: TGCAGCGTTGTCAGGGCGCGATACAATGAGCAGTTCTTC. This sequence encodes CSVVRARYNEQFF. J is TRBJ2-1 and V is TRBV29-1; maybe TRBD1 (5 bases). CDR3 length: 13 residues. Trimming stripped 4 bases from V and 4 bases from J, with 11 bases between. CDR1 and CDR2 (germline): SQVTM, ANQGSEA.

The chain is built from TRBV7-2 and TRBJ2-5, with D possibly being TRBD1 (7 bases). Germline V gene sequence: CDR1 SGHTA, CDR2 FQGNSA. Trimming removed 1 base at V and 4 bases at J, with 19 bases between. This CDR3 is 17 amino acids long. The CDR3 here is CASSLGIAWQGGETQYF. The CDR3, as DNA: TGTGCCAGCAGCTTAGGAATTGCCTGGCAGGGGGGAGAGACCCAGTACTTC.

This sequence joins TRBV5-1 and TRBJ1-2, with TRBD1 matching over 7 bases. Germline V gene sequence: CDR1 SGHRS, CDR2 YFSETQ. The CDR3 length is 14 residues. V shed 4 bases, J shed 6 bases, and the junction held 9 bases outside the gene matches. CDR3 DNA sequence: TGCGCCAGCAGCACCGGGGACAGAACGAATGGCTACACCTTC. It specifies CASSTGDRTNGYTF.

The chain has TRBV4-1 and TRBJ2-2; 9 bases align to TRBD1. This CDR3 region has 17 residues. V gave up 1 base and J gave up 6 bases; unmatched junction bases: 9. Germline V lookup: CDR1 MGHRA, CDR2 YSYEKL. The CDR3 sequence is CASSQVRDRVGAGELFF. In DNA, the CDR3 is TGCGCCAGCAGCCAAGTCCGGGACAGGGTTGGAGCCGGGGAGCTGTTTTTT.

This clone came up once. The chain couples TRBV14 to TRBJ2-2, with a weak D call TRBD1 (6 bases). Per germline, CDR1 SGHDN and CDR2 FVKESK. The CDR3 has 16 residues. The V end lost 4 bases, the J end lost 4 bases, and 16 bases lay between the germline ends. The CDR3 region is CASSLNTGLVTGELFF. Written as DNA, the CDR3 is TGTGCCAGCAGCCTAAACACAGGGTTGGTCACCGGGGAGCTGTTTTTT.

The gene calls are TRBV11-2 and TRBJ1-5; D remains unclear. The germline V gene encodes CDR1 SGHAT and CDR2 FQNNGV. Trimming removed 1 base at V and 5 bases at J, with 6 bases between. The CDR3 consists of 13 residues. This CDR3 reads CASSLGEDQPQHF. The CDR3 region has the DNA TGTGCCAGCAGCTTAGGTGAAGATCAGCCCCAGCATTTT.

The CDR3: CASSLRWTGLTDTQYF. CDR3 coding DNA: TGCGCCAGCAGCCTAAGATGGACAGGTCTCACAGATACGCAGTATTTT. This chain uses TRBV4-1 with TRBJ2-3; 7 positions agree with TRBD1. Germline CDR1 reads MGHRA; CDR2 reads YSYEKL. The CDR3 has 16 amino acids. V gave up 4 bases and J gave up 2 bases; unmatched junction bases: 9.

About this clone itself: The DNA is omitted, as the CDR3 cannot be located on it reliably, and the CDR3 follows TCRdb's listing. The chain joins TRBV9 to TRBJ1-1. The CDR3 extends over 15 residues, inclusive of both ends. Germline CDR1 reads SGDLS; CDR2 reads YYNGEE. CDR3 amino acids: CASSVAGGANTEAFF.

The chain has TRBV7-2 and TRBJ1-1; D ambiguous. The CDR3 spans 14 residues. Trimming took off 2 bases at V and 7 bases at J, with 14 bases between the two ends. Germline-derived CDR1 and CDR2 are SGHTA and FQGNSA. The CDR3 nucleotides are TGTGCCAGCAGCTTACTGCTAGGCGGCCTTGAAGCTTTCTTT. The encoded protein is CASSLLLGGLEAFF. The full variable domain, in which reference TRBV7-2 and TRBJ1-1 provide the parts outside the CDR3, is GAGVSQSPSNKVTEKGKDVELRCDPISGHTALYWYRQSLGQGLEFLIYFQGNSAPDKSGLPSDRFSAERTGGSVSTLTIQRTQQEDSAVYLCASSLLLGGLEAFFGQGTRLTVV.

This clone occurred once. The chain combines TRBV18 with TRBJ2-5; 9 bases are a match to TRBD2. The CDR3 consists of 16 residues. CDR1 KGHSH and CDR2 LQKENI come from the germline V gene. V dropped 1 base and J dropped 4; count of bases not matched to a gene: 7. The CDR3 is CASSPQSSGIGETQYF. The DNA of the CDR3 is TGTGCCAGCTCACCACAGTCTAGCGGGATAGGAGAGACCCAGTACTTC.

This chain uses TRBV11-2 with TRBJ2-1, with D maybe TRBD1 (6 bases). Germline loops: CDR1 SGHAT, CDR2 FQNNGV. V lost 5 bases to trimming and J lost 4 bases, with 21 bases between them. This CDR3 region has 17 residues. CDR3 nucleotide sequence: TGTGCCAGCAGCCCCGGGGCAGGGGTAAGAGAATACAATGAGCAGTTCTTC. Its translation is CASSPGAGVREYNEQFF. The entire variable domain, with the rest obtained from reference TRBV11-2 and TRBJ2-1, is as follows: EAGVAQSPRYKIIEKRQSVAFWCNPISGHATLYWYQQILGQGPKLLIQFQNNGVVDDSQLPKDRFSAERLKGVDSTLKIQPAKLEDSAVYLCASSPGAGVREYNEQFFGPGTRLTVL.

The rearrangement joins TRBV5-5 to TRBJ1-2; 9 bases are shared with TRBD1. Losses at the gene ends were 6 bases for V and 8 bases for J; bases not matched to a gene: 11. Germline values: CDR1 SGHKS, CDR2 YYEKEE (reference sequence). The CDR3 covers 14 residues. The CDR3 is CASTPWDRAGGYTF. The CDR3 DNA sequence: TGTGCCAGCACCCCCTGGGACAGGGCTGGCGGCTACACCTTC.

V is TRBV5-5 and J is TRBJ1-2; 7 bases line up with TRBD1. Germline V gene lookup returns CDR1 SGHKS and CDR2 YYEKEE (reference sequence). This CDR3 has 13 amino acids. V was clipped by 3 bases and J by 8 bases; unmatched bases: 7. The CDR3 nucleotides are TGTGCCAGCAGCTCGACAGGGTCCGGAGGCTACACCTTC. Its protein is CASSSTGSGGYTF.

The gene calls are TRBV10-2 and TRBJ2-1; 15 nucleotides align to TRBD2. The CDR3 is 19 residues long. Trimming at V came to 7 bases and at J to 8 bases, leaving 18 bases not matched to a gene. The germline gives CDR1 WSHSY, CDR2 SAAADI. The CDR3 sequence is CASIPAGLAGGAVRDEQFF. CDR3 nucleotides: TGCGCCAGCATCCCTGCGGGACTAGCGGGAGGCGCGGTCAGAGATGAGCAGTTCTTC.

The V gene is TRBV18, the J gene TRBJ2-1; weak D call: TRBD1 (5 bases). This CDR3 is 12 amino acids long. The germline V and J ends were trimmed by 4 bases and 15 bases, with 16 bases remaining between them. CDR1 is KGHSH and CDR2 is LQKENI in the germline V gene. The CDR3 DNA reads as TGTGCCAGCTCACAAAGACAGTCCTCTCGGTTCTTC. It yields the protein CASSQRQSSRFF. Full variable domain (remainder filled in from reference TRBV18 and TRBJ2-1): NAGVMQNPRHLVRRRGQEARLRCSPMKGHSHVYWYRQLPEEGLKFMVYLQKENIIDESGMPKERFSAEFPKEGPSILRIQQVVRGDSAAYFCASSQRQSSRFFGPGTRLTVL.

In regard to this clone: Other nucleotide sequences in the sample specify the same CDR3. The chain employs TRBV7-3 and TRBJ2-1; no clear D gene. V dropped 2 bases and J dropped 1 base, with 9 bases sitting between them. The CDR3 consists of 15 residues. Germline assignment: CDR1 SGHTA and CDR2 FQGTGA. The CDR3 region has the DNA TGTGCCAGCAGCTTAGGATCCAGTTCCTACAATGAGCAGTTCTTC. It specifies CASSLGSSSYNEQFF.

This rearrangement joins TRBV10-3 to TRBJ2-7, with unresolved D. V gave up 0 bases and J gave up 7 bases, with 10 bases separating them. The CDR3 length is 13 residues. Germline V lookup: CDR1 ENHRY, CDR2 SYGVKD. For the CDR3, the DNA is TGTGCCATCAGTGAGTCGATACTCAAGGAGCAGTACTTC. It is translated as CAISESILKEQYF.

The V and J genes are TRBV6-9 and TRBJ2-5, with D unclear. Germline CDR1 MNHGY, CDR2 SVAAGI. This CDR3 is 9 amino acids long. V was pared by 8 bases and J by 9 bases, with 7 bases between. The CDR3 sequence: CASGLAQYF. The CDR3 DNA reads TGTGCCAGCGGGTTAGCCCAGTACTTC.

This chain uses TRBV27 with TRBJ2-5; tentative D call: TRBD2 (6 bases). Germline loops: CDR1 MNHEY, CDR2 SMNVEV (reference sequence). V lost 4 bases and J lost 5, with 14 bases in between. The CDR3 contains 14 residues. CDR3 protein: CASSSGLLLETQYF. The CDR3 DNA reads TGTGCCAGCAGTTCGGGACTGTTATTGGAGACCCAGTACTTC.

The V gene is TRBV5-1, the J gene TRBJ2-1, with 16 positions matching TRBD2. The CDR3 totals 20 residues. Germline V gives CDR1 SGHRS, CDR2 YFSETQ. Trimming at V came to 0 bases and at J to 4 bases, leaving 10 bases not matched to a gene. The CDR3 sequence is CASSLAQGLAGGPGYNEQFF. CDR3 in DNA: TGCGCCAGCAGCTTGGCCCAGGGACTAGCGGGAGGGCCTGGGTACAATGAGCAGTTCTTC.

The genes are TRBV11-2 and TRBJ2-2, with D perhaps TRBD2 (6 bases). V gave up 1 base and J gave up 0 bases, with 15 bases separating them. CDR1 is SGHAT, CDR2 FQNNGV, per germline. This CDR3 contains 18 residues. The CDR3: CASSLGWPSVPNTGELFF. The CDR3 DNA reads TGTGCCAGCAGCTTAGGCTGGCCTAGCGTCCCGAACACCGGGGAGCTGTTTTTT. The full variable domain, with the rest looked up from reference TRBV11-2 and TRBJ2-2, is EAGVAQSPRYKIIEKRQSVAFWCNPISGHATLYWYQQILGQGPKLLIQFQNNGVVDDSQLPKDRFSAERLKGVDSTLKIQPAKLEDSAVYLCASSLGWPSVPNTGELFFGEGSRLTVL.

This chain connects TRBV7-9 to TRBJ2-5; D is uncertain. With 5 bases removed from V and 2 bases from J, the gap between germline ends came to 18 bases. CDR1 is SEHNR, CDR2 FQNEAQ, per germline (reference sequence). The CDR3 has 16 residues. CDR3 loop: CASSPPVGMRQETQYF. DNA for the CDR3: TGTGCCAGCAGCCCCCCGGTGGGAATGAGGCAAGAGACCCAGTACTTC.